Listed here is a single T cell receptor beta chain. The data were taken from a study of blood T cell repertoires in COVID-19. The authors' processing: The authors estimated nucleated cell counts from reference gene primer amplification. This table comes from immunoSEQ multiplex PCR, and its TCRdb copy is limited to in-frame clones, with some not included. The V and J calls and the clone size are those of that table, but D and trimming were determined from the DNA. The repertoire includes over 50,000 clones, 60% to 85% of them detected once, and about 15% sits in the top ten. Sample: peripheral blood. The receptor was derived from a human donor with active or convalescent COVID-19. The donor label of this sample is uncertain.

This CDR3 is CASSYSKSHSEQYF. The CDR3 DNA reads TGTGCCAGCAGTTACTCGAAATCGCACTCCGAGCAGTACTTC. This chain links TRBV6-5 with TRBJ2-7; D gene unclear. Germline V gives CDR1 MNHEY, CDR2 SVGAGI. The CDR3 runs to 14 residues. V was pared by 0 bases and J by 6 bases, with 12 bases between.